This TCR beta chain originates from a study of radiotherapy plus CTLA-4 blockade in lung cancer. For the study at large: Disease control was present in 30% to 40% of patients, and objective responses in less than 20%. Findings and caveats of the study: An expansion of tumor-derived TCR clones occurred in blood after radiotherapy plus ipilimumab.

Regarding this clone: What it recognizes is unknown.

Ipilimumab-mediated CTLA-4 blockade plus focal radiation was given to patients having chemo-refractory metastatic non-small-cell lung cancer. Produced via immunoSEQ multiplex PCR; TCRdb's table is partial and in-frame only. Altogether roughly 30,000 clones are present, roughly 79% being singletons, with the ten largest covering 20% to 30%. The V gene's germline CDR1 is MNHNS and CDR2 SASEGT. The CDR3 is 14 residues long. V was cut by 11 bases and J by 2 bases, with 16 bases left in between. This chain links TRBV6-1 with TRBJ1-5; the D is unclear. The sample in question was peripheral blood, obtained from a patient treated with radiotherapy plus ipilimumab. The receptor was derived from a human donor with non-small cell lung cancer that progressed on radiotherapy plus ipilimumab. In DNA form, the CDR3 reads TGTGCCGCCAGCTTTAGAGGTGGCAATCAGCCCCAGCATTTT. It translates to CAASFRGGNQPQHF.